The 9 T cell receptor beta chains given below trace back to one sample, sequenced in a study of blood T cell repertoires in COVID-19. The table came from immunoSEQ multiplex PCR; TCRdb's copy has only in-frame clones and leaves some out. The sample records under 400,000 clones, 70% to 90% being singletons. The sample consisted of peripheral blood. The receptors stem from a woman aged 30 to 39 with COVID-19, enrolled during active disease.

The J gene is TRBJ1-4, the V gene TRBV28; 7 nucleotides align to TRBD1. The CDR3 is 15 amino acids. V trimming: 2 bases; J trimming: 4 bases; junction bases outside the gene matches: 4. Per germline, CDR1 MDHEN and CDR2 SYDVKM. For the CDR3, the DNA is TGTGCCAGCAGTTTAGGGGACAGACTTAATGAAAAACTGTTTTTT. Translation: CASSLGDRLNEKLFF.

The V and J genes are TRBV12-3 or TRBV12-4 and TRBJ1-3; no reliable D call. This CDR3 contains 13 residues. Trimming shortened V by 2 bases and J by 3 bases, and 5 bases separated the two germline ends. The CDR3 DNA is TGTGCCAGCAGTTTACAACTTGGAAACACCATATATTTT. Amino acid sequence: CASSLQLGNTIYF.

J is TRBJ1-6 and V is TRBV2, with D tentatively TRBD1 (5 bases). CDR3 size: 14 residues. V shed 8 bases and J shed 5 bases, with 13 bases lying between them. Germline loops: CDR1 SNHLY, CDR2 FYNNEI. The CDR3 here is CASSRVLDNSPLHF. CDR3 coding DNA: TGTGCCAGCTCCAGGGTATTGGATAATTCACCCCTCCACTTT.

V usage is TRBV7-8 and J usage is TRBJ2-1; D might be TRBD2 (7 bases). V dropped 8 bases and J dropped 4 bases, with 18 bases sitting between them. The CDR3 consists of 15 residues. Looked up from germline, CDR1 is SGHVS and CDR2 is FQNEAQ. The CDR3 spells CASAFGGGLYNEQFF. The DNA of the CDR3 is TGTGCCAGCGCCTTTGGGGGGGGCTTATACAATGAGCAGTTCTTC. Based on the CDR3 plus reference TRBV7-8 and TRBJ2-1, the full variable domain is GAGVSQSPRYKVAKRGQDVALRCDPISGHVSLFWYQQALGQGPEFLTYFQNEAQLDKSGLPSDRFFAERPEGSVSTLKIQRTQQEDSAVYLCASAFGGGLYNEQFFGPGTRLTVL.

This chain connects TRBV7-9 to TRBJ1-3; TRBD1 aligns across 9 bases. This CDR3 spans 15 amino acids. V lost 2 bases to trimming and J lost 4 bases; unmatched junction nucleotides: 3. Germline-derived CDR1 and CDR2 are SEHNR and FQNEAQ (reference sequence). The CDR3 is CASSLWTGAGNTIYF. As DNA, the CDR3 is TGTGCCAGCAGCTTATGGACAGGGGCGGGAAACACCATATATTTT.

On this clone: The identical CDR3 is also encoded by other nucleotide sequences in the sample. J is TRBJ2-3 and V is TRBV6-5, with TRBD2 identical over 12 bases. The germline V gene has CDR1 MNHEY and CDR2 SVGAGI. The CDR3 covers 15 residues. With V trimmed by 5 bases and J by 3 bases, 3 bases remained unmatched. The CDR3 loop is CASSPLAGGTDTQYF. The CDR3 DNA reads TGTGCCAGCAGTCCACTAGCGGGGGGTACAGATACGCAGTATTTT.

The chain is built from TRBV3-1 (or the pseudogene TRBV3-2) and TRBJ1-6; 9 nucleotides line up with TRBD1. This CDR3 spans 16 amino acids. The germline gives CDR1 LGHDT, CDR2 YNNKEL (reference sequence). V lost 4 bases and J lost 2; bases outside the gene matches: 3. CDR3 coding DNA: TGTGCCAGCAGCCCGACAGGGGGGACCTATAATTCACCCCTCCACTTT. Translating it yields CASSPTGGTYNSPLHF.

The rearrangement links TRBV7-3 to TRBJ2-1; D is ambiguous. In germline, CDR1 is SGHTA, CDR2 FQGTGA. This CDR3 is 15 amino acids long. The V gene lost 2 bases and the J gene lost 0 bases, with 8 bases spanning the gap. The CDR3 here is CASSLETGSYNEQFF. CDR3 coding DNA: TGTGCCAGCAGCTTAGAAACGGGCTCCTACAATGAGCAGTTCTTC.

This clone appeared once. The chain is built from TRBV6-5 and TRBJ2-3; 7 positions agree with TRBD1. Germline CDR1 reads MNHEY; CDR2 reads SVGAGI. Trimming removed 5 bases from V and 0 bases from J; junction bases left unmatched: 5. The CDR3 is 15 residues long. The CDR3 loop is CASSPPGQSTDTQYF. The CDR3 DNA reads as TGTGCCAGCAGTCCGCCGGGACAGAGCACAGATACGCAGTATTTT.